This TCR beta chain was documented in a study of CD8 T cells in ankylosing spondylitis. In its sample, this clonotype was seen many times. What it binds is unknown. General study points: Enrichment of disease-linked clones was reportedly significant in matched ankylosing spondylitis synovial fluid. Certain motif variants had earlier been reported in reactive arthritis synovial fluid and blood. CD8+ by phenotype, disease-linked clones were relatively rare in peripheral blood.

TCRdb itself ran the 5' RACE reads through MiXCR, one entry per CDR3 protein. The sample consists of around 220,000 distinct CDR3 sequences, roughly a tenth of them appearing once. The source of this sequence is a male donor with ankylosing spondylitis or in good health (not recorded which). The sequencing input was blood, either unsorted or a sorted T cell fraction (not recorded which).

The CDR3 DNA sequence: TGTGCCATCAGACCCGAAGGGGGGGGGACAGATACGCAGTATTTT. It is translated as CAIRPEGGGTDTQYF. The chain carries TRBV10-3 and TRBJ2-3, with D tentatively TRBD2 (7 bases). Germline V gene sequence: CDR1 ENHRY, CDR2 SYGVKD. Deletions cut 6 bases from V and 3 bases from J, with 16 bases between. The CDR3 has 15 residues.